This TCR beta chain was recovered during a study of blood T cells in healthy people across ages. Points from the study as a whole: Strong correlation was found linking TCR beta diversity to naive T cell percentage.

For every donor, a draw yielded 8.5 to 10 milliliters of peripheral blood. With respect to this clonotype: The antigen is undetermined.

Losses at the gene ends were 5 bases for V and 0 bases for J; bases not matched to a gene: 3. The germline V gene encodes CDR1 DFQATT and CDR2 SNEGSKA (reference sequence). The CDR3 runs 15 residues. Then a second PCR, running about 6 to 11 cycles, was carried out with a sample-barcoded 5' primer and a J-beta primer mix. Each CDR3 protein gets one entry after TCRdb re-called the 5' RACE reads with MiXCR. The sample records 1,300,000 or so distinct CDR3 sequences, approximately 59% being singletons. This rearrangement joins TRBV20-1 to TRBJ2-1; 11 bases match TRBD2. The clonotype was recovered from a man between 18 and 35 years old in good health. Sequenced input: blood. The CDR3 DNA is TGCAGTGCTTCTAGCGGGAGGAGCTCCTACAATGAGCAGTTCTTC. It codes for CSASSGRSSYNEQFF.